Given below is one TCR beta chain in context. CDR1 and CDR2 from the germline V gene are GTSNPN and SVGIG (reference sequence). The CDR3 is 11 amino acids. V dropped 0 bases and J dropped 4 bases, with 3 bases sitting between them. The data originate from a study of control samples from healthy donors and cancer patients. Only in-frame clones appear in the TCRdb table, and some are missing; sequencing was by immunoSEQ multiplex PCR. Altogether some 67,000 clones are present, about 89% being singletons, with the ten largest covering around 2.3%. This receptor was taken from a woman in her fifties or sixties with head and neck cancer. This rearrangement joins TRBV30 to TRBJ2-5; D is unresolved. The sequenced material came from PBMCs. In nucleotides, the CDR3 is TGTGCCTGGAGTGTAAGAGAGACCCAGTACTTC. It codes for CAWSVRETQYF.